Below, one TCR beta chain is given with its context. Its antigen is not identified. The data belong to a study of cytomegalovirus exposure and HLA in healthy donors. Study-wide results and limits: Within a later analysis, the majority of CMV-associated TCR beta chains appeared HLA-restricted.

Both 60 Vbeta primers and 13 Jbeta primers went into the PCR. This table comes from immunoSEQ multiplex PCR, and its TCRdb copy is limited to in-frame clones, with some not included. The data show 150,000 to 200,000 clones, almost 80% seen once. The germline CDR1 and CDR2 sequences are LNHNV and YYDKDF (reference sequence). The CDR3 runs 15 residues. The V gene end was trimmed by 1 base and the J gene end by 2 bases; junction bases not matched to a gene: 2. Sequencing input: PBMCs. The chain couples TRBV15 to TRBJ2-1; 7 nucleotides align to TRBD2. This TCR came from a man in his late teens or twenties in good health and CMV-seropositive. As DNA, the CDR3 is TGTGCCACCAGCAGAGGTGGGAGGGCCTACAATGAGCAGTTCTTC. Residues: CATSRGGRAYNEQFF. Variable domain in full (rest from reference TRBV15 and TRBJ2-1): DAMVIQNPRYQVTQFGKPVTLSCSQTLNHNVMYWYQQKSSQAPKLLFHYYDKDFNNEADTPDNFQSRRPNTSFCFLDIRSPGLGDTAMYLCATSRGGRAYNEQFFGPGTRLTVL.